This TCR beta chain was retrieved from a study of T cells in localized non-small cell lung cancer (dated by TCRdb to between 2020 and 2021). At the level of the whole study: The study examined T cell repertoires in 200 to 250 patients with early-stage NSCLC and compared tumors with uninvolved tumor-adjacent lungs. The cohort was made up of around 220 treatment-naive NSCLC patients whose localized lung tumors had been resected. Of the NSCLC patients, roughly 130 were male and 107 were female, and the mean age was around 70 years.

TCR beta CDR3 regions were sequenced from DNA using the immunoSEQ Assay. Per the source publication's procedure: To compute T cell density, TCR beta template counts were normalized to usable DNA, which was estimated by amplifying housekeeping genes. Richness was estimated using the preseqR package, with extrapolation to 400,000 templates for PBMC samples and to 120,000 templates for tissue samples. Clonality was defined by subtracting Pielou's evenness from one. Tissue-enriched TCRs were identified by differential abundance testing using productive amino-acid clonotypes, minimum total count 5 and alpha 0.1. The Jaccard Index and the Morisita Overlap Index were used to measure how much the repertoires overlapped between compartments. GLIPH clustered TCR beta CDR3s with public tetramer-defined viral CDR3s; viral motifs required at least three viral sequences plus V-gene enrichment. This immuneACCESS table, as held by TCRdb, lists in-frame sequences with V and J called but not all clones. Of the missing ones, under half trace to an unresolved V gene in checked studies; the others have no known cause. D and trimming come from the DNA, and the V and J calls and clone size come from that table. This sample comprises over 45,000 clones, around 87% of them detected only once. The ten largest clones add up to less than 20% of the sample.

Overall results and qualifications from the work: Because multi-region sequencing of the tumors was not done, intratumor heterogeneity could not be ruled out. Because the study design was exploratory, TCR variables were selected using unadjusted p-values without false-discovery rate correction. The highest T cell clonality was observed in uninvolved tumor-adjacent lung, where clonality exceeded that of tumor, suggesting that antigenic responses were more focused in uninvolved tumor-adjacent lung. Of the top 100 tumor clones, a median of around 57 were detected in paired uninvolved adjacent lung; roughly 29 were also among that lung's top 100. Higher T cell density in blood was associated with longer overall survival, whereas higher clonality in adjacent lung was associated with shorter survival.

At diagnosis, peripheral blood, uninvolved tumor-adjacent lung and tumor were collected and stored as a combination of fresh-frozen and FFPE material. For TCR repertoire profiling, blood samples were analyzed in the form of peripheral blood mononuclear cells. Turning to this clone: Its antigen is still unknown. Base qualities are not recorded, but no much larger clone differs from it by a single base.

The sequencing here drew on PBMCs, taken before any cancer treatment. The receptor comes from a female donor with stage II lung adenocarcinoma.

The CDR3 has the sequence CASSLGTYNEQFF. The DNA sequence follows: TGTGCCAGCAGCTTAGGCACATACAATGAGCAGTTCTTC. The chain employs TRBV7-2 and TRBJ2-1; too little of a D gene remains to name it. Reading from cysteine to phenylalanine, the CDR3 counts 13 amino acids. Left in the record is the CDR3 DNA by itself, 39 bases read in frame from the first base. According to the germline V gene, CDR1 reads SGHTA and CDR2 reads FQGNSA. V and J are truncated by 1 base and 4 bases respectively, leaving an intervening sequence of 5 bases.